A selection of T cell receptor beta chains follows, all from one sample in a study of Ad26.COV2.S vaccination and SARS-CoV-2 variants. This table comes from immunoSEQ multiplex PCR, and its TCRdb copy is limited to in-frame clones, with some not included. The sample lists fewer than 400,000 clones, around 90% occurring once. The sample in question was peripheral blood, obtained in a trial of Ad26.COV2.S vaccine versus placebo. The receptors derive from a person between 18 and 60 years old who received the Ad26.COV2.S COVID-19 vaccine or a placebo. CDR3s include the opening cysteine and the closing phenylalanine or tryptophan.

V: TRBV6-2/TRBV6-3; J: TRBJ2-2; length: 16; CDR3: CASSLAGGQNTGELFF
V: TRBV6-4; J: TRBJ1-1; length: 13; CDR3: CATRVGFNTEAFF
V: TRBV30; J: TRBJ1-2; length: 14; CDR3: CAWSRSTGMGGYTF
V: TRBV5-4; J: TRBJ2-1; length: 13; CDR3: CASSFIFGDEQFF
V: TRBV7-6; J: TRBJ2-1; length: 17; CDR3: CASSFDPGQGRGNEQFF
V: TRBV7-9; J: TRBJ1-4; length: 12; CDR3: CATSHNVEKLFF
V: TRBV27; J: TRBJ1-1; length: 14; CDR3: CASTITSGITEAFF
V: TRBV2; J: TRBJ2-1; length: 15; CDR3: CASRSGTSGSNEQFF
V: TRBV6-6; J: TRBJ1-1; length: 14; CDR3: CASSRTMRNTEAFF
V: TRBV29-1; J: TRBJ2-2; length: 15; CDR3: CSVASSIIPTGELFF
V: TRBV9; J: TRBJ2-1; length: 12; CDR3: CASSGEGVEQFF
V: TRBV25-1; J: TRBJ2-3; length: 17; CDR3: CASSESGLNLLGDTQYF
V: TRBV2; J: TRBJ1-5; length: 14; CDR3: CASSETGGGQPQHF
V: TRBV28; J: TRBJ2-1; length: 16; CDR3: CASRVAGTGQVNEQFF
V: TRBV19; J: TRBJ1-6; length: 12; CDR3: CASSMRGSPLHF
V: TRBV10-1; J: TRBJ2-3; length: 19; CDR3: CASSESNPGEGPSTDTQYF
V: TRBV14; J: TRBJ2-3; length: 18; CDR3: CASSQDWGLADGTDTQYF
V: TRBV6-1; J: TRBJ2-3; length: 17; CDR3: CASSERSSGASTDTQYF
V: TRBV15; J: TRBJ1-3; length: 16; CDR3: CATSRDAGSSGNTIYF
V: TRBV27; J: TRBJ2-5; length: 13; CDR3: CASSLSGWETQYF
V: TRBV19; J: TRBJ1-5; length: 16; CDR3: CASSISWGYSNQPQHF
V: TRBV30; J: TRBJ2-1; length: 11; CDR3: CAAERAHEQFF
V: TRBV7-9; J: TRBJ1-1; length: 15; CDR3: CASSDRQGGGTEAFF
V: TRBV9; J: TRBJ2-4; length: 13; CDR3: CASSPRGQNIQYF
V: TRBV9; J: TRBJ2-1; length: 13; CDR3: CASSVDSGMEQFF
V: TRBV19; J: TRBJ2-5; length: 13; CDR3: CASSTDFQETQYF
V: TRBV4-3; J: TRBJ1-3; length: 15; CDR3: CASSQEESSGNTIYF
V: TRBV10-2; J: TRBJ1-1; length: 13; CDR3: CASTETGLNEAFF
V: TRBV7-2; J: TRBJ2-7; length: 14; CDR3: CASSLGGQSYEQYF
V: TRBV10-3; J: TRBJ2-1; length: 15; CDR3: CAIRRETSGWGEQFF
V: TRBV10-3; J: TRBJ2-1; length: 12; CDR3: CAIRQELDEQFF
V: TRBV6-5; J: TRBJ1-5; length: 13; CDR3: CASRRGNNQPQHF
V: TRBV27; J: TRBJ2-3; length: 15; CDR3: CASSTSRASTDTQYF
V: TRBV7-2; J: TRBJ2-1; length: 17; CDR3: CASSTLAGSPTYNEQFF
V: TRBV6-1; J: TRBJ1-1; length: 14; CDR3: CASSEGFQDTEAFF
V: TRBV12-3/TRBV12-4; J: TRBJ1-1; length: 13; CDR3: CASSLSPRGEAFF
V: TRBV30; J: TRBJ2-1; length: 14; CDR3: CAWSSESSYNEQFF
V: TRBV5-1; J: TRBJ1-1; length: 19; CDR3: CASSLDGNRGLGQNTEAFF
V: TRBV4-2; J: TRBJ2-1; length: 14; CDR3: CASSGGPTYNEQFF
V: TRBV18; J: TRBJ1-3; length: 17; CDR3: CASSPALAASSGNTIYF
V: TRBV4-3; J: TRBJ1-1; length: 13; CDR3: CASSRQTGAEAFF
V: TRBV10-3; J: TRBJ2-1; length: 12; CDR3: CAISPLSDEQFF
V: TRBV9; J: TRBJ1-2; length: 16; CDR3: CASSAHPFDRDDGYTF
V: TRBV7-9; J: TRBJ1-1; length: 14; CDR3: CASTLSRVNTEAFF
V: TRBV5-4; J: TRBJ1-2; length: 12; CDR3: CASSLGQDGYTF